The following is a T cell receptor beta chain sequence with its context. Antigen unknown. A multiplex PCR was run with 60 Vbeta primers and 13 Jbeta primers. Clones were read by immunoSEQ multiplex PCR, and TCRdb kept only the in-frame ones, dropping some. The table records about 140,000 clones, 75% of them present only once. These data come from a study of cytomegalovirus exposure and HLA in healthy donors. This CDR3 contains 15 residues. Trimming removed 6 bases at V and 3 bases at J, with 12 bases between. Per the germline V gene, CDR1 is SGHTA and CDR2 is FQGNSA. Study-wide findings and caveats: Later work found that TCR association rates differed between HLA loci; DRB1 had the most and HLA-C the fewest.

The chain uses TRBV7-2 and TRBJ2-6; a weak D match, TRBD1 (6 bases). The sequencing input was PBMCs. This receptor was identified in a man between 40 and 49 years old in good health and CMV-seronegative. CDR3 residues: CASRFTGSGANVLTF. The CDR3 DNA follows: TGTGCCAGCAGATTTACAGGGAGTGGGGCCAACGTCCTGACTTTC.